In this sample, the clone carrying this T cell receptor (beta chain) turned up many times. Its antigen is unknown. The data stem from a study of T cell repertoires in cytomegalovirus infection. Study information: Shared public TCR beta signatures pointed to both CMV infection and a matching HLA type. General observations from the study: Using cumulative public TCR beta family frequency, the authors identified those who carried CMV together with the relevant HLA. CMV-specific TCR beta clonotypes restricted by HLA-C dominated the ex vivo response.

TCRdb re-called the reads with MiXCR, one entry per CDR3 protein. Of more than 150,000 distinct CDR3 sequences listed, roughly a fifth are singletons. The CDR3 runs 17 residues. Germline loops: CDR1 SGHTA, CDR2 FQGNSA. V dropped 4 bases and J dropped 1 base, with 19 bases sitting between them. This TCR derives from a human donor in good health (CMV status not recorded). Some clones in this sample may be carry-over from other donors' samples. The specimen sequenced was PBMCs. V usage is TRBV7-2 and J usage is TRBJ1-1; D not certain. CDR3 in amino acids: CASSSPGNSWRNTEAFF. The CDR3, as DNA: TGTGCCAGCAGCTCCCCGGGGAACTCCTGGAGGAACACTGAAGCTTTCTTT.